The 5 T cell receptor beta chains listed next were all sequenced from one sample in a study of blood T cell repertoires in COVID-19. Produced via immunoSEQ multiplex PCR; TCRdb's table is partial and in-frame only. Among 200,000 to 250,000 clones listed, 87% were seen once. Specimen: PBMCs or T cells enriched from blood (not recorded which). The receptors here all came from a woman younger than 45 with acute COVID-19.

This chain connects TRBV5-1 to TRBJ1-1; a weak D match, TRBD1 (5 bases). The CDR3 length is 15 residues. The ends were cut back, 0 bases at V and 4 bases at J, with 13 bases in the middle. CDR1 is SGHRS and CDR2 is YFSETQ in the germline V gene. CDR3 in amino acids: CASSLGGLGATEAFF. The DNA of the CDR3 is TGCGCCAGCAGCTTGGGGGGTTTAGGGGCCACTGAAGCTTTCTTT.

This clone was observed a single time. The V and J genes are TRBV4-1 and TRBJ1-5; 8 nucleotides align to TRBD1. The CDR3 has 19 amino acids. The ends lost 1 base at V and 0 bases at J; junction bases unmatched: 11. In germline, CDR1 is MGHRA, CDR2 YSYEKL. The chain's CDR3 is CASSQATGTGIHSNQPQHF. CDR3 bases: TGCGCCAGCAGCCAAGCAACGGGGACAGGTATACATAGCAATCAGCCCCAGCATTTT.

This clone was counted once. The chain joins TRBV6-2 or TRBV6-3 to TRBJ1-4; no firm D call. The V gene's germline CDR1 is MNHEY and CDR2 SVGEGT. Trimming removed 4 bases at V and 7 bases at J, with 13 bases between. CDR3 length equals 14 residues. The DNA for the CDR3 is TGTGCCAGCAGTTTTCGGGGTCGGGGTGAAAAACTGTTTTTT. Its protein is CASSFRGRGEKLFF.

The V call is TRBV13, the J call TRBJ1-3; D uncertain. CDR3 length: 17 residues. Deletions cut 0 bases from V and 1 base from J, with 13 bases between. The germline V gene encodes CDR1 PRHDT and CDR2 FYEKMQ (reference sequence). Written as DNA, the CDR3 is TGTGCCAGCAGCTTAGGATGGGTGGAGATGTCTGGAAACACCATATATTTT. Its translation is CASSLGWVEMSGNTIYF. The whole variable domain, remainder taken from reference TRBV13 and TRBJ1-3, is AAGVIQSPRHLIKEKRETATLKCYPIPRHDTVYWYQQGPGQDPQFLISFYEKMQSDKGSIPDRFSAQQFSDYHSELNMSSLELGDSALYFCASSLGWVEMSGNTIYFGEGSWLTVV.

The DNA of the CDR3 is TGTGCCAGCAGCTTAGGGGCTGGCAGGCCCCAGCATTTT. It encodes CASSLGAGRPQHF. The V gene is TRBV7-8, the J gene TRBJ1-5; D gene uncertain. The CDR3 extends over 13 amino acids. Germline CDR1 and CDR2: SGHVS and FQNEAQ. V lost 1 base, J lost 9 bases, and 10 bases lay in between.